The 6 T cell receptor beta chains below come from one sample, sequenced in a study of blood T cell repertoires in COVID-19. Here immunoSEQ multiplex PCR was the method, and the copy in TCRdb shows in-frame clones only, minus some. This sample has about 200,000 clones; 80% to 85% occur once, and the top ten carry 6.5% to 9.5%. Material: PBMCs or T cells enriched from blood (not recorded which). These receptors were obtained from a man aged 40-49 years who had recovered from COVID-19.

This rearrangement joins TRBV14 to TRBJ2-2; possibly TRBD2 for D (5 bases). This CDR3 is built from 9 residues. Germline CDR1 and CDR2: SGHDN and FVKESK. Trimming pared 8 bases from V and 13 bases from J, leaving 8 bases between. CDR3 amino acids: CASGEGLFF. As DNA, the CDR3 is TGTGCCAGCGGAGAGGGGCTGTTTTTT.

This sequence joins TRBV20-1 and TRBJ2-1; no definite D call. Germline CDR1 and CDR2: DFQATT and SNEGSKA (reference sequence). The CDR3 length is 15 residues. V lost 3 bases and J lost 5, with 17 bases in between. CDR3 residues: CSASPLYGFDNEQFF. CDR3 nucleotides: TGCAGTGCTAGTCCTCTCTACGGGTTTGACAATGAGCAGTTCTTC.

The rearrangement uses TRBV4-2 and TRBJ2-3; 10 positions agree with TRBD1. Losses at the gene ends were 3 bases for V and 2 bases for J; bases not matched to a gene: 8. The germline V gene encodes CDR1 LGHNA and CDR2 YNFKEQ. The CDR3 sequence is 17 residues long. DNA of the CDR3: TGTGCCAGCAGCCACGCTGGACAGGGGGGATTCACAGATACGCAGTATTTT. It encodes CASSHAGQGGFTDTQYF.

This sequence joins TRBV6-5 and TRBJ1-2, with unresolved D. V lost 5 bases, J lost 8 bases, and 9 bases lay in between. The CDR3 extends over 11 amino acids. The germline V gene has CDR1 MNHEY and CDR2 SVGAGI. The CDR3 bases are TGTGCCAGCAGTCTCGGTTACGGCTACACCTTC. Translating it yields CASSLGYGYTF.

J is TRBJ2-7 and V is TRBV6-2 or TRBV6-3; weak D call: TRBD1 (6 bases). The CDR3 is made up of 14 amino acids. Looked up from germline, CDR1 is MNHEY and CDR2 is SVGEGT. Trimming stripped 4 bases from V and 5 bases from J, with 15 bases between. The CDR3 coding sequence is TGTGCCAGCAGTTCCATACAGGGATTCCACGAGCAGTACTTC. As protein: CASSSIQGFHEQYF.

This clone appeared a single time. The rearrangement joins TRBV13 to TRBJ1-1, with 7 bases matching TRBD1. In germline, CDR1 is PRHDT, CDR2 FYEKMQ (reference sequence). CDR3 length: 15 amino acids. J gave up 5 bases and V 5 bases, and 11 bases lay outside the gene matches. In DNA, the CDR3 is TGTGCCAGCAGCCATGCCTCGCAGGGGGGTACTGAAGCTTTCTTT. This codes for CASSHASQGGTEAFF. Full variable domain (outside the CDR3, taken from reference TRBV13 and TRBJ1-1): AAGVIQSPRHLIKEKRETATLKCYPIPRHDTVYWYQQGPGQDPQFLISFYEKMQSDKGSIPDRFSAQQFSDYHSELNMSSLELGDSALYFCASSHASQGGTEAFFGQGTRLTVV.